These 13 T cell receptor beta chains came from one sample sequenced in a study of blood T cell repertoires in COVID-19. The assay was immunoSEQ multiplex PCR, and TCRdb's table has in-frame clones only and misses some. In the table there are over 200,000 clones, around 85% of which are singletons. Sequencing was carried out using peripheral blood. The receptors originated from a human donor in a cohort sampled during active COVID-19.

The V call is TRBV6-4, the J call TRBJ2-2, with 8 bases aligning to TRBD2. CDR1 and CDR2 from the germline V gene are MRHNA and SNTAGT. The CDR3 is 15 residues long. V was pared by 6 bases and J by 3 bases, with 6 bases of the junction left unmatched. CDR3 bases: TGTGCCAGCAGCGCGACTAGCGCCCACACCGGGGAGCTGTTTTTT. Encoded protein: CASSATSAHTGELFF.

This clone was observed a handful of times. The rearrangement joins TRBV5-1 to TRBJ2-7; no firm D call. V dropped 0 bases and J dropped 2 bases, with 6 bases sitting between them. Germline lookup yields CDR1 SGHRS and CDR2 YFSETQ. The CDR3 consists of 13 residues. CDR3 nucleotides: TGCGCCAGCAGCTTGGACATTCCCTACGAGCAGTACTTC. Its translation: CASSLDIPYEQYF. Complete variable domain (other parts from reference TRBV5-1 and TRBJ2-7): KAGVTQTPRYLIKTRGQQVTLSCSPISGHRSVSWYQQTPGQGLQFLFEYFSETQRNKGNFPGRFSGRQFSNSRSEMNVSTLELGDSALYLCASSLDIPYEQYFGPGTRLTVT.

The chain carries TRBV6-1 and TRBJ2-5; the D gene is possibly TRBD1 (6 bases). CDR1 and CDR2 from the germline V gene are MNHNS and SASEGT. CDR3 length: 15 residues. Trimming cost V 2 bases and J 3 bases, with 13 bases left between them. The CDR3, as DNA: TGTGCCAGCAGTGAAATATGGGGGCCAAAAGAGACCCAGTACTTC. Translation gives CASSEIWGPKETQYF.

The chain employs TRBV10-3 and TRBJ1-1; 9 bases are a match to TRBD1. The trim removed 6 bases at V and 8 bases at J, leaving 4 bases unmatched. Germline V gene lookup returns CDR1 ENHRY and CDR2 SYGVKD. This CDR3 has 12 residues. In DNA form, the CDR3 reads TGTGCCATCAGCGCGACAGGGGGAGAAGCTTTCTTT. Its protein product is CAISATGGEAFF.

This clone has more than one count but fewer than ten. This CDR3 reads CAWSVGQGVEAFF. CDR3 sequence (DNA): TGTGCCTGGAGTGTGGGACAGGGCGTAGAAGCTTTCTTT. The V gene is TRBV30, the J gene TRBJ1-1, with 9 bases matching TRBD1. Germline lookup yields CDR1 GTSNPN and CDR2 SVGIG (reference sequence). This CDR3 has 13 residues. Unmatched junction bases numbered 4, after V lost 0 bases and J lost 8 bases.

The rearrangement links TRBV28 to TRBJ1-2, with no clear D. Per the germline V gene, CDR1 is MDHEN and CDR2 is SYDVKM. There are 14 residues in the CDR3. The V gene lost 5 bases and the J gene lost 7 bases, with 17 bases spanning the gap. As DNA, the CDR3 is TGTGCCAGCAGTATCTTTGAGGATTTCCGTGGCTACACCTTC. This translates into CASSIFEDFRGYTF.

The chain links TRBV4-1 to TRBJ2-3; D unclear. Looked up from germline, CDR1 is MGHRA and CDR2 is YSYEKL. The CDR3 is 13 residues long. Trimming left V 0 bases short and J 5 bases short, with 6 bases between. The CDR3 sequence is CASSQDAEDTQYF. The CDR3 coding sequence is TGCGCCAGCAGCCAAGATGCAGAAGATACGCAGTATTTT.

This chain joins TRBV2 and TRBJ2-1; D gene ambiguous. The CDR3 spans 14 residues. The germline V gene encodes CDR1 SNHLY and CDR2 FYNNEI. V lost 3 bases and J 3 bases, leaving 9 bases between the germline ends. CDR3: CASSDLPYYNEQFF. The CDR3 nucleotides read TGTGCCAGCAGTGATCTTCCCTACTACAATGAGCAGTTCTTC. Full variable domain (outside the CDR3, taken from reference TRBV2 and TRBJ2-1): EPEVTQTPSHQVTQMGQEVILRCVPISNHLYFYWYRQILGQKVEFLVSFYNNEISEKSEIFDDQFSVERPDGSNFTLKIRSTKLEDSAMYFCASSDLPYYNEQFFGPGTRLTVL.

The rearrangement joins TRBV19 to TRBJ1-1; 11 nucleotides align to TRBD1. Germline CDR1 reads LNHDA; CDR2 reads SQIVND (reference sequence). The CDR3 spans 15 residues. V was pared by 7 bases and J by 4 bases, with 8 bases of the junction left unmatched. CDR3 region: CASTPGGTGGTEAFF. CDR3 DNA sequence: TGTGCCAGTACCCCAGGGGGGACAGGGGGCACTGAAGCTTTCTTT.

This rearrangement joins TRBV3-1 (or the pseudogene TRBV3-2) to TRBJ2-3, with TRBD2 identical over 10 bases. Germline values: CDR1 LGHDT, CDR2 YNNKEL (reference sequence). The CDR3 is 15 amino acids. Trimming cost V 4 bases and J 2 bases; bases outside gene matches: 3. CDR3 DNA: TGTGCCAGCAGCCCTAGCGGGAGCTCCACAGATACGCAGTATTTT. Translation gives CASSPSGSSTDTQYF.

CDR3 sequence (DNA): TGCGCCAGCAGCACCAGACAGGGGGTTGAAGCTTTCTTT. Translation gives CASSTRQGVEAFF. The chain uses TRBV5-1 and TRBJ1-1; 9 bases are shared with TRBD1. CDR3 length equals 13 residues. V lost 4 bases and J lost 7; bases outside the gene matches: 5. Germline CDR1 and CDR2: SGHRS and YFSETQ. The full variable domain, with the rest looked up from reference TRBV5-1 and TRBJ1-1, is KAGVTQTPRYLIKTRGQQVTLSCSPISGHRSVSWYQQTPGQGLQFLFEYFSETQRNKGNFPGRFSGRQFSNSRSEMNVSTLELGDSALYLCASSTRQGVEAFFGQGTRLTVV.

The chain couples TRBV18 to TRBJ1-1; 8 nucleotides agree with TRBD1. Germline lookup yields CDR1 KGHSH and CDR2 LQKENI. Germline trimming cut 3 bases from V and 4 bases from J; bases unmatched to any gene: 13. The CDR3 sequence is 17 residues long. The CDR3 sequence is CASSPRGQGSLVTEAFF. The CDR3 nucleotides read TGTGCCAGCTCACCCCGAGGACAGGGTAGTTTGGTCACTGAAGCTTTCTTT. Complete variable domain (other parts from reference TRBV18 and TRBJ1-1): NAGVMQNPRHLVRRRGQEARLRCSPMKGHSHVYWYRQLPEEGLKFMVYLQKENIIDESGMPKERFSAEFPKEGPSILRIQQVVRGDSAAYFCASSPRGQGSLVTEAFFGQGTRLTVV.

This clone appeared a few times. The rearrangement uses TRBV28 and TRBJ2-1, with 8 bases that match TRBD2. J was trimmed by 2 bases and V by 5 bases; bases with no gene match: 5. The CDR3 is made up of 15 amino acids. In germline, CDR1 is MDHEN, CDR2 SYDVKM. CDR3 nucleotides: TGTGCCAGCAGTCCAGCGGGAGATCCCTACAATGAGCAGTTCTTC. Encoded protein: CASSPAGDPYNEQFF.